This TCR beta chain derives from a study of blood T cell repertoires in COVID-19. Looking at the study overall: Sources were T cells, B-cell-depleted T cells, or PBMCs; the material itself was cDNA or gDNA.

The V and J ends lost 1 base and 0 bases respectively, with 7 bases between them. The CDR3 runs to 15 residues. Looked up from germline, CDR1 is SGHTA and CDR2 is FQGNSA. This table comes from immunoSEQ multiplex PCR, and its TCRdb copy is limited to in-frame clones, with some not included. Among 120,000 or so clones listed, 65% to 85% were seen once. The material sequenced was peripheral blood. The rearrangement uses TRBV7-2 and TRBJ1-5; no clear D. The sequence came from a man older than 75 with active or convalescent COVID-19. CDR3 bases: TGTGCCAGCAGCTTAGACACTAATAGCAATCAGCCCCAGCATTTT. Amino acid sequence: CASSLDTNSNQPQHF.